These 27 T cell receptor beta chains came from one sample sequenced in a study of cytomegalovirus exposure and HLA in healthy donors. A multiplex PCR was run with 60 Vbeta primers and 13 Jbeta primers. Here immunoSEQ multiplex PCR was the method, and the copy in TCRdb shows in-frame clones only, minus some. The sample contains about 160,000 clones, 84% of which appear only once. The sample consisted of PBMCs. The receptor source for this set is a boy between 2 and 10 years old in good health and CMV-seronegative.

In this sample, this clone turned up once. The rearrangement links TRBV5-1 to TRBJ2-3; 9 bases map to TRBD2. With 0 bases clipped from V and 2 bases from J, the junction kept 7 bases outside the gene matches. The germline gives CDR1 SGHRS, CDR2 YFSETQ. The CDR3 contains 17 residues. The CDR3 is CASSLELGLANTDTQYF. The CDR3 DNA reads as TGCGCCAGCAGCTTGGAGTTAGGACTAGCGAACACAGATACGCAGTATTTT.

This clone came up a few times. V usage is TRBV4-2 and J usage is TRBJ1-5; D not resolved. The CDR3 extends over 14 amino acids. Trimming took 3 bases from V and 1 from J, leaving 7 bases between them. CDR1 and CDR2 from the germline V gene are LGHNA and YNFKEQ. CDR3 nucleotides: TGTGCCAGCAGCCAGATACAGAGCAATCAGCCCCAGCATTTT. This codes for CASSQIQSNQPQHF.

V gene TRBV18 combines with J gene TRBJ2-5, with 7 bases lining up with TRBD1. V shed 2 bases, J shed 4 bases, and the junction held 4 bases outside the gene matches. This CDR3 is built from 14 residues. Looked up from germline, CDR1 is KGHSH and CDR2 is LQKENI. CDR3 sequence (DNA): TGTGCCAGCTCACCAACAGGGGTTGGAGAGACCCAGTACTTC. This translates into CASSPTGVGETQYF.

This sequence joins TRBV19 and TRBJ1-5; no clear D gene. The CDR3 has 20 residues. Germline CDR1 LNHDA, CDR2 SQIVND (reference sequence). With 5 bases removed from V and 4 bases from J, the gap between germline ends came to 30 bases. In DNA, the CDR3 is TGTGCCAGTAGTTTATTAGGCTCGACCCAAAGACACTTCTTGAATCAGCCCCAGCATTTT. It yields the protein CASSLLGSTQRHFLNQPQHF. Drawing the rest from reference TRBV19 and TRBJ1-5, the complete variable domain is DGGITQSPKYLFRKEGQNVTLSCEQNLNHDAMYWYRQDPGQGLRLIYYSQIVNDFQKGDIAEGYSVSREKKESFPLTVTSAQKNPTAFYLCASSLLGSTQRHFLNQPQHFGDGTRLSIL.

This clone was picked up a small number of times. The chain combines TRBV15 with TRBJ2-1; D possibly corresponds to TRBD1 (7 bases). V lost 1 base to trimming and J lost 5 bases, with 12 bases between them. From germline, CDR1 is LNHNV and CDR2 YYDKDF (reference sequence). The CDR3 contains 15 residues. CDR3 loop: CATSRGRDSHNEQFF. In DNA form, the CDR3 reads TGTGCCACCAGCAGAGGGCGGGACAGTCACAATGAGCAGTTCTTC.

This clone was counted between two and nine times. The V gene is TRBV6-7, the J gene TRBJ2-5; the match to TRBD1 covers 7 bases. With the DNA end fitting TRBJ2-7 better, the J assignment may be wrong. TRBV6-7 is treated as an ORF (open reading frame) with a function not yet certain. The CDR3 sequence is 14 residues long. The CDR3 loop reads CASSGQDHSYEQYF. For the CDR3, the DNA is TGTGCCAGCAGCGGACAGGATCACTCCTACGAGCAGTACTTC.

The rearrangement links TRBV7-2 to TRBJ2-7, with 7 bases identical to TRBD1. CDR1 and CDR2 (germline): SGHTA, FQGNSA. Germline trimming cut 5 bases from V and 3 bases from J; bases unmatched to any gene: 10. This CDR3 has 15 residues. The chain's CDR3 is CASSPDRALHYEQYF. The CDR3 coding sequence is TGTGCCAGCAGCCCCGACAGGGCTCTACACTACGAGCAGTACTTC.

This clone was seen once. J is TRBJ1-1 and V is TRBV28; 11 bases fit TRBD1. V was pared by 5 bases and J by 1 base, with 6 bases of the junction left unmatched. The CDR3 length is 16 residues. Per the germline V gene, CDR1 is MDHEN and CDR2 is SYDVKM. Here the CDR3 reads CASSPGTGGWNTEAFF. CDR3 sequence (DNA): TGTGCCAGCAGTCCCGGGACAGGGGGATGGAACACTGAAGCTTTCTTT.

The chain links TRBV10-2 to TRBJ1-4; TRBD1 aligns across 7 bases. Germline V gene lookup returns CDR1 WSHSY and CDR2 SAAADI. This CDR3 comprises 17 residues. The ends lost 6 bases at V and 3 bases at J; junction bases unmatched: 13. The CDR3 region is CASSTPGGGFANEKLFF. The CDR3 nucleotides read TGCGCCAGCAGCACTCCAGGGGGTGGATTTGCTAATGAAAAACTGTTTTTT.

The chain recombines TRBV27 with TRBJ2-7; D is unclear. The CDR3 spans 14 residues. Germline CDR1 and CDR2: MNHEY and SMNVEV (reference sequence). V dropped 3 bases and J dropped 0 bases, with 9 bases sitting between them. CDR3 in amino acids: CASSFARSSYEQYF. The CDR3, as DNA: TGTGCCAGCAGTTTTGCCCGGAGCTCCTACGAGCAGTACTTC.

The count of this clone is one. The V and J genes are TRBV27 and TRBJ1-2, with 9 positions matching TRBD1. The ends lost 2 bases at V and 7 bases at J; junction bases unmatched: 8. The V gene's germline CDR1 is MNHEY and CDR2 SMNVEV (reference sequence). The CDR3 sequence is 15 residues long. The CDR3 DNA follows: TGTGCCAGCAGTTTAGGGACAGGGAAAGTGGCTGGCTACACCTTC. This gives the protein CASSLGTGKVAGYTF.

The chain employs TRBV10-3 and TRBJ2-1; D not certain. From germline, CDR1 is ENHRY and CDR2 SYGVKD. This CDR3 contains 14 residues. V lost 3 bases, J lost 3 bases, and 9 bases lay in between. The chain's CDR3 is CAISEESYYNEQFF. The CDR3 nucleotides are TGTGCCATCAGTGAAGAGTCCTACTACAATGAGCAGTTCTTC.

This sequence joins TRBV4-1 and TRBJ2-5; tentatively, D is TRBD1 (6 bases). The J call is in doubt because the DNA end fits TRBJ2-7 better. CDR3 size: 16 residues. Per the germline V gene, CDR1 is MGHRA and CDR2 is YSYEKL. CDR3 coding DNA: TGCGCCAGCAGCCAAGTTAGGATGGCAGGGGACTACGAGCAGTACTTC. Translated, it gives CASSQVRMAGDYEQYF.

The gene calls are TRBV5-1 and TRBJ1-3; possibly TRBD1 for D (6 bases). With 0 bases removed from V and 1 base from J, the gap between germline ends came to 20 bases. Looked up from germline, CDR1 is SGHRS and CDR2 is YFSETQ. CDR3 length: 19 amino acids. The CDR3 protein is CASSLGLTRQAWSGNTIYF. The CDR3 DNA follows: TGCGCCAGCAGCTTGGGGTTGACGAGACAGGCTTGGTCTGGAAACACCATATATTTT.

This sequence joins TRBV28 and TRBJ2-3, with D tentatively TRBD2 (6 bases). Germline V lookup: CDR1 MDHEN, CDR2 SYDVKM. V gave up 4 bases and J gave up 2 bases, with 7 bases separating them. This CDR3 has 13 amino acids. The DNA for the CDR3 is TGTGCCAGCAGTTCGGGGGACACAGATACGCAGTATTTT. Protein sequence: CASSSGDTDTQYF.

The chain joins TRBV28 to TRBJ1-1; 7 bases are shared with TRBD1. This CDR3 is built from 14 residues. With 5 bases clipped from V and 2 bases from J, the junction kept 5 bases outside the gene matches. From germline, CDR1 is MDHEN and CDR2 SYDVKM. CDR3 sequence: CASSQTGFNTEAFF. The CDR3 coding sequence is TGTGCCAGCAGTCAGACAGGGTTCAACACTGAAGCTTTCTTT.

This clone has more than one count but fewer than ten. The rearrangement joins TRBV19 to TRBJ1-1; 8 positions match TRBD1. Germline V lookup: CDR1 LNHDA, CDR2 SQIVND (reference sequence). This CDR3 has 14 amino acids. J gave up 6 bases and V 7 bases, and 10 bases lay outside the gene matches. The CDR3 spells CASTDLKTGAEAFF. Written as DNA, the CDR3 is TGTGCCAGTACCGACTTGAAGACAGGGGCTGAAGCTTTCTTT.

J is TRBJ2-7 and V is TRBV11-2; 10 bases are shared with TRBD2. The germline V gene has CDR1 SGHAT and CDR2 FQNNGV. J gave up 5 bases and V 6 bases, and 10 bases lay outside the gene matches. The CDR3 spans 15 residues. CDR3 nucleotides: TGTGCCAGCAGGAGAATAGCGGGAGGTATGCACGAGCAGTACTTC. The encoded protein is CASRRIAGGMHEQYF.

The chain has TRBV7-8 and TRBJ2-3; 11 bases are shared with TRBD2. V lost 1 base to trimming and J lost 3 bases; unmatched junction nucleotides: 0. The germline CDR1 and CDR2 sequences are SGHVS and FQNEAQ. There are 15 residues in the CDR3. Written as DNA, the CDR3 is TGTGCCAGCAGCTTAGGACTAGCGGGAACAGATACGCAGTATTTT. Translated: CASSLGLAGTDTQYF.

This clone occurred once. V and J are TRBV19 and TRBJ1-1, with 8 bases lining up with TRBD1. Looked up from germline, CDR1 is LNHDA and CDR2 is SQIVND (reference sequence). The CDR3 has 17 residues. The trim removed 4 bases at V and 5 bases at J, leaving 15 bases unmatched. CDR3 nucleotides: TGTGCCAGTAGTACTTTACCGGGACAGGACCCAGGGACTGAAGCTTTCTTT. Amino acids: CASSTLPGQDPGTEAFF.

The chain joins TRBV10-3 to TRBJ2-2; 10 positions match TRBD2. The J segment lost 0 bases and the V segment lost 2 bases, leaving 0 bases of the junction unmatched. The CDR3 contains 16 residues. Per the germline V gene, CDR1 is ENHRY and CDR2 is SYGVKD. CDR3: CAISEGLAANTGELFF. The CDR3 DNA follows: TGTGCCATCAGTGAGGGACTAGCGGCGAACACCGGGGAGCTGTTTTTT.

This sequence joins TRBV5-6 and TRBJ1-1; weak D call: TRBD1 (6 bases). Germline V gives CDR1 SGHDT, CDR2 YYEEEE. The germline V and J ends were trimmed by 1 base and 8 bases, with 12 bases remaining between them. The CDR3 sequence is 13 residues long. The CDR3 nucleotides read TGTGCCAGCAGCTTGCCCCCCCAGGGGGAAGCTTTCTTT. It translates to CASSLPPQGEAFF.

This clone occurred once. The chain couples TRBV9 to TRBJ2-3; 8 bases align to TRBD2. Germline CDR1 and CDR2: SGDLS and YYNGEE. V shed 5 bases and J 0 bases; nucleotides not matched to a gene: 2. The CDR3 has 14 amino acids. The CDR3 DNA reads TGTGCCAGCAGACCTAGCGGGAGCACAGATACGCAGTATTTT. It encodes CASRPSGSTDTQYF.

This clone came up once. The CDR3 DNA reads TGTGCCAGCCAAACAAGGACTAGCCAGCAGGAGCAGTTCTTC. Translation: CASQTRTSQQEQFF. The chain recombines TRBV2 with TRBJ2-1; 8 bases map to TRBD2. V lost 8 bases and J lost 10; bases outside the gene matches: 13. Germline CDR1 SNHLY, CDR2 FYNNEI. The CDR3 spans 14 residues.

This chain uses TRBV27 with TRBJ1-5, with unresolved D. CDR1 and CDR2 from the germline V gene are MNHEY and SMNVEV (reference sequence). V was clipped by 4 bases and J by 6 bases, with 13 bases between them. This CDR3 is built from 14 residues. The CDR3 bases are TGTGCCAGCAGTTCTTACGGGTCCATTCAGCCCCAGCATTTT. It yields the protein CASSSYGSIQPQHF.

This chain uses TRBV5-6 with TRBJ1-1; D uncertain. V lost 6 bases, J lost 5 bases, and 20 bases lay in between. CDR3 length: 15 amino acids. Germline V lookup: CDR1 SGHDT, CDR2 YYEEEE. CDR3 in amino acids: CASNPYSGYWTEAFF. The CDR3 DNA reads as TGTGCCAGCAACCCCTATTCGGGGTACTGGACTGAAGCTTTCTTT. Supplemented by reference TRBV5-6 and TRBJ1-1, the full variable domain reads DAGVTQSPTHLIKTRGQQVTLRCSPKSGHDTVSWYQQALGQGPQFIFQYYEEEERQRGNFPDRFSGHQFPNYSSELNVNALLLGDSALYLCASNPYSGYWTEAFFGQGTRLTVV.

This clone was counted between two and nine times. V gene TRBV27 combines with J gene TRBJ1-4; D not resolved. The CDR3 spans 15 residues. Germline V gives CDR1 MNHEY, CDR2 SMNVEV (reference sequence). V lost 6 bases and J 0 bases, leaving 11 bases between the germline ends. Written as DNA, the CDR3 is TGTGCCAGCAGCCCAACTACTGCAACTAATGAAAAACTGTTTTTT. The encoded protein is CASSPTTATNEKLFF. Looking up the rest from reference TRBV27 and TRBJ1-4 gives the full variable domain: EAQVTQNPRYLITVTGKKLTVTCSQNMNHEYMSWYRQDPGLGLRQIYYSMNVEVTDKGDVPEGYKVSRKEKRNFPLILESPSPNQTSLYFCASSPTTATNEKLFFGSGTQLSVL.